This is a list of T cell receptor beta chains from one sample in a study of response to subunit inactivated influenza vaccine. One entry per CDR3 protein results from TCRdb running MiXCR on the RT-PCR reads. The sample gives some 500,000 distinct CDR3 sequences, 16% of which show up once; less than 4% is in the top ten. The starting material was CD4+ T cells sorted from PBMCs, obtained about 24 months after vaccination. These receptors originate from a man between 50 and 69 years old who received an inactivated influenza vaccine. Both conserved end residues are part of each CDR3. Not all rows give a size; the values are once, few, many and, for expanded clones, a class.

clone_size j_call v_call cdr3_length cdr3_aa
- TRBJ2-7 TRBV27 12 CARRTYPYEQYF
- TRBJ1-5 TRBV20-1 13 CSAARTVHEPQHF
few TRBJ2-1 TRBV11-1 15 CASSLEGGLNNEQFF
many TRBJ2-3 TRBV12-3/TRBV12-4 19 CASSLASWREIGSTDTQYF
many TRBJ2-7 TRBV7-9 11 CASSWEGEQYF
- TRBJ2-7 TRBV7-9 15 CASSYEPSGLNEQYF
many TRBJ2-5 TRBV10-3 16 CAVGGFRAGDEETQYF
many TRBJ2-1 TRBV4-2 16 CASSQDLLGSYNEQFF
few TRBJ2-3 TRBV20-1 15 CSASGAGGLTDTQYF
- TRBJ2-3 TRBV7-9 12 CASSWTGNTQYF
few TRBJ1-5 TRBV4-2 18 CASSQVFGRAGSNQPQHF
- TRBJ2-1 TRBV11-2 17 CASSLRAGVHSYNEQFF
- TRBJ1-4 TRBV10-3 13 CAISAQGNEKLFF
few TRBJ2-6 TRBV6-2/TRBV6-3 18 CASSYAGTGVSGANVLTF
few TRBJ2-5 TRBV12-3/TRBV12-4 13 CASSFRTGETQYF
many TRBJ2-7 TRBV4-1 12 CASSQPYGEQYF
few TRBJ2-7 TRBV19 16 CASSNQGLAGGYEQYF
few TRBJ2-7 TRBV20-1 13 CSATGQVQYEQYF
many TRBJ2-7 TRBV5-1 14 CASSLGGVSYEQYF
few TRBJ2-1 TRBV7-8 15 CASSSSTGGYNEQFF
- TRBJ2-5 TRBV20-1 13 CSARSQGTETQYF
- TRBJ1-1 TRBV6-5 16 CASSSPTRRTRTEAFF
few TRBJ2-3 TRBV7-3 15 CASRPTGASTDTQYF
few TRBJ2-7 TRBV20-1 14 CSAATGQVTYEQYF
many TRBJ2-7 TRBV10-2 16 CASTPTVGGSSYEQYF
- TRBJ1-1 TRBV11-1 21 CASSLTGTGREFLGSNTEAFF
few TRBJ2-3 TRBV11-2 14 CASSTRPATDTQYF
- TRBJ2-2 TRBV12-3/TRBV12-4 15 CASSRRGWDTGELFF
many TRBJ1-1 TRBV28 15 CASEPWGVMNTEAFF